The 28 T cell receptor beta chains in this list originate from one sample, sequenced in a study of blood T cell repertoires in COVID-19. Data came from immunoSEQ multiplex PCR; TCRdb stores just in-frame clones and leaves some out. The data contain about 46,000 clones, 70% to 90% of them singletons. Input material: peripheral blood. Receptors originate from a woman of 80 years or more with COVID-19, enrolled during active disease.

This clone occurred once. This chain links TRBV7-9 with TRBJ1-5; TRBD1 matches 7 bases. V trimming: 6 bases; J trimming: 5 bases; junction bases outside the gene matches: 10. CDR1 and CDR2 (germline): SEHNR, FQNEAQ (reference sequence). The CDR3 spans 15 residues. CDR3 in amino acids: CASSQTGVGDQPQHF. CDR3 in DNA: TGTGCCAGCAGTCAAACAGGGGTTGGTGATCAGCCCCAGCATTTT.

The CDR3 region has the DNA TGTGCCAGCAGCCAAGTAAACACAGATACGCAGTATTTT. This sequence encodes CASSQVNTDTQYF. The chain couples TRBV14 to TRBJ2-3, with D hard to call. Germline V gives CDR1 SGHDN, CDR2 FVKESK. There are 13 residues in the CDR3. Trimming took 1 base from V and 2 from J, leaving 4 bases between them.

This chain joins TRBV6-4 and TRBJ1-2; no clear D gene. The V gene's germline CDR1 is MRHNA and CDR2 SNTAGT. The CDR3 sequence is 19 residues long. V dropped 1 base and J dropped 4 bases, with 25 bases sitting between them. The CDR3 region is CASSDWGWTLFPPPYGYTF. Here the CDR3 DNA reads TGTGCCAGCAGTGACTGGGGTTGGACTCTATTCCCCCCGCCCTATGGCTACACCTTC.

In this sample, this clone turned up once. This sequence joins TRBV11-2 and TRBJ2-7; no clear D. The V gene lost 1 base and the J gene lost 0 bases, with 7 bases spanning the gap. CDR3 size: 14 residues. Germline V gene lookup returns CDR1 SGHAT and CDR2 FQNNGV. Written as DNA, the CDR3 is TGTGCCAGCAGCTTAGGACAAAGCTCCTACGAGCAGTACTTC. Its protein product is CASSLGQSSYEQYF.

The V gene is TRBV9, the J gene TRBJ2-5; 8 bases fit TRBD2. Germline CDR1 is SGDLS and CDR2 is YYNGEE. This CDR3 spans 16 amino acids. V shed 3 bases, J shed 5 bases, and the junction held 12 bases outside the gene matches. The chain's CDR3 is CASSAMSGGARETQYF. The CDR3 DNA sequence: TGTGCCAGCAGCGCCATGTCGGGGGGGGCGCGGGAGACCCAGTACTTC.

This rearrangement joins TRBV9 to TRBJ2-3; maybe TRBD2 (6 bases). The CDR3 extends over 13 amino acids. Germline lookup yields CDR1 SGDLS and CDR2 YYNGEE. Trimming took off 7 bases at V and 2 bases at J, with 11 bases between the two ends. The CDR3 bases are TGTGCCAGCGGGGCTAGCGACACAGATACGCAGTATTTT. It yields the protein CASGASDTDTQYF.

The rearrangement links TRBV5-1 to TRBJ2-2; possibly TRBD1 for D (6 bases). V lost 1 base, J lost 6 bases, and 13 bases lay in between. The CDR3 is 15 residues long. CDR1 is SGHRS, CDR2 YFSETQ, per germline. The CDR3 nucleotides read TGCGCCAGCAGCTTGACAGGGTATGAGGCCGGGGAGCTGTTTTTT. It encodes CASSLTGYEAGELFF. The full variable domain, its missing parts supplied by reference TRBV5-1 and TRBJ2-2, is KAGVTQTPRYLIKTRGQQVTLSCSPISGHRSVSWYQQTPGQGLQFLFEYFSETQRNKGNFPGRFSGRQFSNSRSEMNVSTLELGDSALYLCASSLTGYEAGELFFGEGSRLTVL.

The chain has TRBV6-1 and TRBJ1-1, with D maybe TRBD1 (5 bases). Germline assignment: CDR1 MNHNS and CDR2 SASEGT. The CDR3 has 14 residues. Between the trimmed V and J ends, which lost 3 bases and 8 bases, there was a span of 16 bases. The CDR3 loop is CASSEIRAGVEAFF. CDR3 nucleotides: TGTGCCAGCAGTGAGATCAGGGCAGGTGTGGAAGCTTTCTTT.

The V and J genes are TRBV7-9 and TRBJ1-6, with unresolved D. From germline, CDR1 is SEHNR and CDR2 FQNEAQ (reference sequence). V was cut by 5 bases and J by 8 bases, with 10 bases left in between. This CDR3 contains 13 residues. The CDR3 coding sequence is TGTGCCAGCAGCCCCTCCGCAGATTCACCCCTCCACTTT. Encoded protein: CASSPSADSPLHF.

The chain recombines TRBV25-1 with TRBJ1-3; no clear D. CDR1 and CDR2 (germline): MGHDK, SYGVNS. The CDR3 extends over 14 amino acids. V was trimmed by 7 bases and J by 2 bases, leaving 12 bases between them. CDR3 nucleotide sequence: TGTGCCAGCAAAGAGGTTGGAACTGGAAACACCATATATTTT. Translating gives CASKEVGTGNTIYF.

This clone appeared once. This rearrangement joins TRBV7-9 to TRBJ2-7; D may be TRBD2 (6 bases). Germline-derived CDR1 and CDR2 are SEHNR and FQNEAQ (reference sequence). The length of the CDR3 is 16 residues. V lost 4 bases, J lost 2 bases, and 18 bases lay in between. The CDR3 here is CASSYTTGDGAYEQYF. In DNA form, the CDR3 reads TGTGCCAGCAGCTATACAACGGGGGACGGAGCCTACGAGCAGTACTTC.

The sample holds a few counts of this clone. The rearrangement joins TRBV4-2 to TRBJ2-7, with 9 positions matching TRBD1. The junction had 5 bases not matched to a gene; V was cut back by 2 bases and J by 3 bases. Germline lookup yields CDR1 LGHNA and CDR2 YNFKEQ. The CDR3 covers 15 residues. The CDR3 nucleotides are TGTGCCAGCAGCCAACGGGACAGGGATGTCTACGAGCAGTACTTC. Translated, it gives CASSQRDRDVYEQYF.

In this sample, this clone turned up a few times. The rearrangement joins TRBV7-3 to TRBJ2-1; possible D gene TRBD1, 6 bases. The V gene's germline CDR1 is SGHTA and CDR2 FQGTGA. The length of the CDR3 is 14 residues. Trimming removed 2 bases from V and 7 bases from J, with 12 bases in between. The CDR3 loop is CASSLGTQGNEQFF. The CDR3 bases are TGTGCCAGCAGCTTAGGGACCCAGGGGAATGAGCAGTTCTTC. The full variable domain, completed using reference TRBV7-3 and TRBJ2-1, is GAGVSQTPSNKVTEKGKYVELRCDPISGHTALYWYRQSLGQGPEFLIYFQGTGAADDSGLPNDRFFAVRPEGSVSTLKIQRTERGDSAVYLCASSLGTQGNEQFFGPGTRLTVL.

The rearrangement links TRBV3-1 (or the pseudogene TRBV3-2) to TRBJ2-1; 8 nucleotides line up with TRBD2. The germline V gene has CDR1 LGHDT and CDR2 YNNKEL (reference sequence). V dropped 3 bases and J dropped 9; count of bases not matched to a gene: 13. This CDR3 contains 16 residues. The CDR3 DNA follows: TGTGCCAGCAGCCAGGGGGGGTTAGCGGGATGGGCTGAGCAGTTCTTC. Its translation: CASSQGGLAGWAEQFF.

V is TRBV5-1 and J is TRBJ1-2; D ambiguous. The CDR3 runs to 13 residues. Between the trimmed V and J ends, which lost 3 bases and 0 bases, there was a span of 6 bases. Germline-derived CDR1 and CDR2 are SGHRS and YFSETQ. This CDR3 is CASSSGSNYGYTF. The CDR3 DNA follows: TGCGCCAGCAGCTCGGGATCTAACTATGGCTACACCTTC.

The V call is TRBV6-6, the J call TRBJ1-3; no definite D call. The CDR3 loop spans 15 amino acids. The ends were cut back, 2 bases at V and 0 bases at J, with 8 bases in the middle. In germline, CDR1 is MNHNY, CDR2 SVGAGI (reference sequence). CDR3 in amino acids: CASSYPASSGNTIYF. The DNA of the CDR3 is TGTGCCAGCAGTTACCCGGCTAGCTCTGGAAACACCATATATTTT.

This clone was observed once. The chain joins TRBV12-5 to TRBJ1-1, with a possible D match to TRBD1 (5 bases). Trimming took 0 bases from V and 1 from J, leaving 18 bases between them. Germline CDR1 reads LGHNT; CDR2 reads FRNRAP. This CDR3 spans 18 amino acids. The chain's CDR3 is CASGLVQHTGLPNTEAFF. Written as DNA, the CDR3 is TGTGCTAGTGGTTTGGTACAGCACACGGGACTCCCGAACACTGAAGCTTTCTTT.

V is TRBV18 and J is TRBJ2-4; D is unresolved. Germline CDR1 KGHSH, CDR2 LQKENI. Trimming left V 4 bases short and J 6 bases short, with 16 bases between. The CDR3 runs to 15 residues. The CDR3 DNA reads as TGTGCCAGCTCACTTTTGAATCTACTTGGAAACATTCAGTACTTC. Its protein product is CASSLLNLLGNIQYF.

The chain carries TRBV2 and TRBJ1-6, with TRBD1 as a possible D gene (6 bases). CDR3 length: 15 amino acids. Looked up from germline, CDR1 is SNHLY and CDR2 is FYNNEI. Trimming pared 3 bases from V and 6 bases from J, leaving 12 bases between. CDR3 sequence reads: CASSENVRGNSPLHF. The CDR3 coding sequence is TGTGCCAGCAGTGAGAATGTCAGGGGTAATTCACCCCTCCACTTT. Full variable domain (outside the CDR3, taken from reference TRBV2 and TRBJ1-6): EPEVTQTPSHQVTQMGQEVILRCVPISNHLYFYWYRQILGQKVEFLVSFYNNEISEKSEIFDDQFSVERPDGSNFTLKIRSTKLEDSAMYFCASSENVRGNSPLHFGNGTRLTVT.

The chain has TRBV7-9 and TRBJ2-3; D remains unclear. The CDR3 sequence is 14 residues long. Trimming left V 1 base short and J 4 bases short, with 9 bases between. Germline loops: CDR1 SEHNR, CDR2 FQNEAQ (reference sequence). CDR3 bases: TGTGCCAGCAGCTTAGTGTATGAGTCAGATACGCAGTATTTT. This codes for CASSLVYESDTQYF. The full variable domain, with the rest looked up from reference TRBV7-9 and TRBJ2-3, is DTGVSQNPRHKITKRGQNVTFRCDPISEHNRLYWYRQTLGQGPEFLTYFQNEAQLEKSRLLSDRFSAERPKGSFSTLEIQRTEQGDSAMYLCASSLVYESDTQYFGPGTRLTVL.

This chain connects TRBV6-2 or TRBV6-3 to TRBJ2-7; 10 bases fit TRBD2. Germline lookup yields CDR1 MNHEY and CDR2 SVGEGT. CDR3 length equals 18 residues. V lost 5 bases to trimming and J lost 2 bases; unmatched junction nucleotides: 15. CDR3 sequence: CASSPGPRASGSPYEQYF. In nucleotides, the CDR3 is TGTGCCAGCAGTCCCGGCCCGAGGGCTAGCGGGAGTCCCTACGAGCAGTACTTC.

The chain recombines TRBV7-9 with TRBJ1-1; no definite D call. Trimming took 0 bases from V and 1 from J, leaving 9 bases between them. The CDR3 is 15 residues long. Germline-derived CDR1 and CDR2 are SEHNR and FQNEAQ (reference sequence). The CDR3 DNA reads as TGTGCCAGCAGCTTAGCAGGGAGAAAGAACACTGAAGCTTTCTTT. Encoded protein: CASSLAGRKNTEAFF.

In this sample, this clone turned up a few times. V gene TRBV15 combines with J gene TRBJ1-5, with D possibly TRBD1 on 6 matching bases. Germline V gene sequence: CDR1 LNHNV, CDR2 YYDKDF (reference sequence). V was cut by 5 bases and J by 2 bases, with 13 bases left in between. The CDR3 runs 15 residues. The CDR3 loop is CATSAQQGRNQPQHF. CDR3 nucleotides: TGTGCCACCAGCGCTCAACAGGGTCGCAATCAGCCCCAGCATTTT. Full variable domain (remainder filled in from reference TRBV15 and TRBJ1-5): DAMVIQNPRYQVTQFGKPVTLSCSQTLNHNVMYWYQQKSSQAPKLLFHYYDKDFNNEADTPDNFQSRRPNTSFCFLDIRSPGLGDTAMYLCATSAQQGRNQPQHFGDGTRLSIL.

The rearrangement links TRBV7-9 to TRBJ1-2; perhaps TRBD1 as D (5 bases). Germline V gene data show CDR1 as SEHNR and CDR2 as FQNEAQ (reference sequence). CDR3 length: 16 amino acids. With 4 bases removed from V and 3 bases from J, the gap between germline ends came to 18 bases. CDR3 nucleotide sequence: TGTGCCAGCAGCTCCCCACCGGGGGTAAATGACTATGGCTACACCTTC. Amino acid sequence: CASSSPPGVNDYGYTF.

The chain uses TRBV5-1 and TRBJ1-2; D might be TRBD1 (6 bases). The CDR3 spans 15 residues. The germline V gene encodes CDR1 SGHRS and CDR2 YFSETQ. V dropped 1 base and J dropped 7 bases, with 17 bases sitting between them. CDR3 DNA sequence: TGCGCCAGCAGCTTGACTGACGCCAGGGGCGCTGGCTACACCTTC. It codes for CASSLTDARGAGYTF.

The V call is TRBV6-1, the J call TRBJ2-3; 10 nucleotides line up with TRBD2. The J segment lost 4 bases and the V segment lost 3 bases, leaving 4 bases of the junction unmatched. CDR3 size: 15 residues. CDR1 is MNHNS and CDR2 is SASEGT in the germline V gene. This CDR3 is CASSEIAGGADTQYF. The CDR3 region has the DNA TGTGCCAGCAGTGAGATAGCGGGGGGTGCAGATACGCAGTATTTT.

In DNA, the CDR3 is TGCGCCAGCAGCTTCTGGGAGGGGGACACCGGGGAGCTGTTTTTT. It specifies CASSFWEGDTGELFF. The chain couples TRBV5-1 to TRBJ2-2; maybe TRBD2 (7 bases). Germline assignment: CDR1 SGHRS and CDR2 YFSETQ. The CDR3 has 15 amino acids. Trimming took off 2 bases at V and 3 bases at J, with 11 bases between the two ends. The variable domain in full, with the rest retrieved from reference TRBV5-1 and TRBJ2-2, is KAGVTQTPRYLIKTRGQQVTLSCSPISGHRSVSWYQQTPGQGLQFLFEYFSETQRNKGNFPGRFSGRQFSNSRSEMNVSTLELGDSALYLCASSFWEGDTGELFFGEGSRLTVL.

This chain links TRBV11-2 with TRBJ1-3, with D hard to call. This CDR3 contains 14 residues. Trimming pared 0 bases from V and 3 bases from J, leaving 6 bases between. Germline assignment: CDR1 SGHAT and CDR2 FQNNGV. This CDR3 is CASSLERLGNTIYF. CDR3 coding DNA: TGTGCCAGCAGCTTAGAGAGGCTTGGAAACACCATATATTTT.